Listed below are T cell receptor beta chains from one sample, sequenced in a study of blood T cell repertoires in COVID-19. Data came from immunoSEQ multiplex PCR; TCRdb stores just in-frame clones and leaves some out. The repertoire holds about 70,000 clones, with around 87% as singletons. The sequenced sample was peripheral blood. The receptors come from a man between 65 and 80 years old with active COVID-19. CDR3s include the opening cysteine and the closing phenylalanine or tryptophan.

TRBV7-8	13	TRBJ1-1	CASSRGRGAEAFF
TRBV24-1	16	TRBJ2-5	CATSDFPTGGRETQYF
TRBV7-2	15	TRBJ2-3	CASSLVGYVTDTQYF
TRBV12-5	14	TRBJ1-2	CASGATGSNYGYTF
TRBV7-3	13	TRBJ2-5	CASSPGAQETQYF
TRBV10-1	15	TRBJ1-2	CASLGGAPEGYGYTF
TRBV12-3/TRBV12-4	12	TRBJ1-2	CASSLGAYGYTF
TRBV4-3	16	TRBJ1-6	CASSRYLSSYNSPLHF
TRBV28	11	TRBJ1-5	CASSFSQPQHF
TRBV5-4	13	TRBJ2-1	CASSWAGSHEQFF
TRBV10-3	13	TRBJ1-5	CATADTTNQPQHF
TRBV7-3	15	TRBJ2-7	CASSPTGGSSYEQYF
TRBV3-1/TRBV3-2	15	TRBJ1-2	CASSRAGEKLYGYTF
TRBV2	15	TRBJ2-1	CASRRGREGYNEQFF
TRBV2	13	TRBJ2-1	CASSDILAGEQFF
TRBV9	14	TRBJ2-5	CASSGGAAGETQYF
TRBV18	15	TRBJ2-1	CASSTTGGSYNEQFF
TRBV10-3	13	TRBJ2-3	CAITGAGTDTQYF
TRBV28	14	TRBJ1-3	CASTQGGAGNTIYF
TRBV6-6	17	TRBJ2-1	CASGRGAGGSSYNEQFF
TRBV21-1	15	TRBJ2-7	CASSKGARQIGEQYF
TRBV11-3	15	TRBJ2-7	CASSAGLAGVGEQYF
TRBV20-1	18	TRBJ2-1	CSASEVFLAGTLEDEQFF
TRBV4-2	22	TRBJ2-1	CASSPGQGGRASGSSRAGEQFF
TRBV4-3	15	TRBJ1-6	CASSQAVAGLSPLHF
TRBV4-1	15	TRBJ1-2	CASSHPGGLDYGYTF
TRBV10-3	16	TRBJ2-2	CAISEGGGSSSGELFF
TRBV6-6	16	TRBJ2-2	CASSYGGQANTGELFF
TRBV5-1	12	TRBJ1-1	CASKTGGSEAFF